This entry is about one T cell receptor (beta chain). The antigen is unknown. The sample belongs to a study of cytomegalovirus exposure and HLA in healthy donors. Study results and caveats: Most TCR sequences were seen very rarely across donors, but some public TCRs occurred in many. As was reported, the HLA-A and HLA-B alleles of most subjects were accurately predicted from TCR beta sequences. In a later analysis, TCR beta V- and J-gene trimming showed a link to a missense DCLRE1C variant.

J gave up 3 bases and V 1 base, and 4 bases lay outside the gene matches. The CDR3 spans 16 residues. Germline loops: CDR1 LNHDA, CDR2 SQIVND (reference sequence). Vbeta (60) and Jbeta (13) primers were used in the PCR. Some clones are missing from TCRdb's copy, which holds only in-frame ones; the method was immunoSEQ multiplex PCR. The profile shows just over 200,000 clones, 70% of them singletons. Sequenced input: PBMCs. The chain uses TRBV19 and TRBJ2-1; TRBD2 matches at 9 bases. The receptor was derived from a man aged 40-50 years in good health and CMV-seropositive. The CDR3 DNA sequence: TGTGCCAGTAGTATAGCCGTGACTAGCGGCTACAATGAGCAGTTCTTC. Encoded protein: CASSIAVTSGYNEQFF. Full variable domain (outside the CDR3, taken from reference TRBV19 and TRBJ2-1): DGGITQSPKYLFRKEGQNVTLSCEQNLNHDAMYWYRQDPGQGLRLIYYSQIVNDFQKGDIAEGYSVSREKKESFPLTVTSAQKNPTAFYLCASSIAVTSGYNEQFFGPGTRLTVL.